Described below is a single T cell receptor beta chain sequence and its context. Germline CDR1 is GTSNPN and CDR2 is SVGIG (reference sequence). Trimming stripped 0 bases from V and 6 bases from J, with 9 bases between. The CDR3 totals 14 residues. These data are taken from a study of blood T cell repertoires in COVID-19. On the study more broadly: COVID-19 samples collected from the United States, Italy and Spain covered acute and convalescent phases.

Participants' own reports of clinical history determined their cohort assignment. Cohort 3 recovery required two negative PCRs, clearance, or symptom resolution. Source study methods: Reference gene primer amplification gave estimated nucleated cell counts. Generated by immunoSEQ multiplex PCR, the TCRdb table keeps only in-frame clones and is missing some. V and J calls and clone size come straight from that table; D and trimming were deduced from the DNA. In the table there are over 150,000 clones, roughly 80% of which are singletons. The clonotype originates from a man aged 40-50 years who had recovered from COVID-19. The rearrangement joins TRBV30 to TRBJ1-6, with a possible D match to TRBD1 (6 bases). Sequenced: PBMCs or T cells enriched from blood (not recorded which). The CDR3 DNA is TGTGCCTGGAGTGTCCAGGGGTCTAATTCACCCCTCCACTTT. This translates into CAWSVQGSNSPLHF.